Below are 6 T cell receptor beta chains sequenced from a single sample in a study of tumor and adjacent non-tumor tissue in lung cancer. The template was RNA from unsorted bulk tissue. Distant lung tissue was collected more than 3 cm away from the tumor edge. The library came from three nested PCR rounds adapted from ARM-PCR protocols. Via MiXCR, TCRdb re-called the multiplex PCR reads, giving one row per CDR3 protein. The table has roughly 43,000 distinct CDR3 sequences, 60% seen once. The source material was distant non-tumor lung tissue. These receptors came from a man aged 50-59 years with non-small cell lung cancer.

For this clonotype: The CDR3 does not end in the conserved phenylalanine or tryptophan, so this is likely a read error. This chain joins TRBV24-1 and TRBJ1-1; TRBD1 agrees at 7 bases. Unmatched junction bases numbered 10, after V lost 8 bases and J lost 5 bases. Germline CDR1 KGHDR, CDR2 SFDVKD. The length of the CDR3 is 14 residues. The chain's CDR3 is CATTHRGGETEAFL. CDR3 nucleotide sequence: TGTGCCACCACCCACAGGGGCGGGGAGACTGAAGCTTTCCTT.

For this clonotype: The junction and the germline gene differ at one end; a read error may be behind it. The rearrangement joins TRBV11-2 to TRBJ1-1; D call uncertain. This CDR3 has 14 amino acids. Germline V CDR1 and CDR2: SGHAT, FQNNGV. The DNA for the CDR3 is TGTGCTAGCAGCCTAGGTGGGCCGGGCACCGAAGCTTTCTTT. This encodes CASSLGGPGTEAFF.

This clonotype was seen ten or more times. The chain carries TRBV12-3 or TRBV12-4 and TRBJ1-6, with 10 bases aligning to TRBD1. The J segment lost 8 bases and the V segment lost 6 bases, leaving 4 bases of the junction unmatched. The CDR3 covers 14 residues. CDR3 residues: CASRLTGGDSPLHF. As DNA, the CDR3 is TGTGCCAGCAGACTGACAGGGGGCGATTCACCCCTCCACTTT.

On this clonotype itself: A read error may be the cause here, since a much bigger clone is one base away. The V gene is TRBV20-1, the J gene TRBJ1-1; D is undetermined. The CDR3 sequence is 11 residues long. Germline CDR1 reads DFQATT; CDR2 reads SNEGSKA (reference sequence). DNA for the CDR3: TGCAGTGCTAGGCGGAACACTGGAGCTTTCTTT. Translation gives CSARRNTGAFF.

Remarks on this clonotype: Being one base from a much bigger clone, this may be a read error. This chain links TRBV5-4 with TRBJ1-4; D is unresolved. Per germline, CDR1 SGHNT and CDR2 YYREEE (reference sequence). The CDR3 runs to 12 residues. V lost 4 bases, J lost 16 bases, and 17 bases lay in between. The CDR3 nucleotides read TGTGCCAGCAGCGAAAATCCGCGCGGACGGTTTTTT. Residues: CASSENPRGRFF.

Of note for this clonotype: A junction end diverges from the germline sequence, so it may reflect a read error. CDR3 bases: TGTGCCAGCAGTTCAGACAGGGGGCAGAACACTGGAGCTTTCTTT. This translates into CASSSDRGQNTGAFF. The chain employs TRBV28 and TRBJ1-1; TRBD1 agrees at 10 bases. Germline assignment: CDR1 MDHEN and CDR2 SYDVKM. The CDR3 extends over 15 amino acids.